The 21 T cell receptor beta chains below all came from one sample that was sequenced in a study of blood T cell repertoires in COVID-19. Assay: immunoSEQ multiplex PCR; the TCRdb copy retains only in-frame clones and omits some. The sample carries about 110,000 clones, less than 85% recorded once. Sequencing used peripheral blood. The origin of the receptors is a woman older than 75 with acute or convalescent COVID-19.

The chain recombines TRBV9 with TRBJ2-5; 7 positions agree with TRBD2. V gave up 3 bases and J gave up 5 bases; unmatched junction bases: 7. This CDR3 spans 14 amino acids. Looked up from germline, CDR1 is SGDLS and CDR2 is YYNGEE. The CDR3 DNA reads TGTGCCAGCAGCGCCTGGGAGGGAGGGGAGACCCAGTACTTC. It specifies CASSAWEGGETQYF.

The chain joins TRBV6-5 to TRBJ1-4, with D tentatively TRBD1 (5 bases). CDR3 length equals 14 residues. The germline V gene has CDR1 MNHEY and CDR2 SVGAGI. Trimming left V 10 bases short and J 6 bases short, with 18 bases between. The CDR3 loop reads CAINSGRVDEKLFF. For the CDR3, the DNA is TGTGCCATAAACTCGGGCAGGGTCGATGAAAAACTGTTTTTT.

This chain connects TRBV3-1 (or the pseudogene TRBV3-2) to TRBJ2-2, with 8 nucleotides matching TRBD2. Germline V CDR1 and CDR2: LGHDT, YNNKEL (reference sequence). The CDR3 covers 14 residues. In DNA form, the CDR3 reads TGTGGGGCGGGGGGACCCCCGAACACCGGGGAGCTGTTTTTT. This encodes CGAGGPPNTGELFF.

This clone was seen ten or more times. This chain joins TRBV6-5 and TRBJ1-6; D is unresolved. This CDR3 has 15 residues. Trimming shortened V by 4 bases and J by 10 bases, and 17 bases separated the two germline ends. Germline lookup yields CDR1 MNHEY and CDR2 SVGAGI. The CDR3 DNA sequence: TGTGCCAGCAGTTCTATCATACCCGGTCGCTCACCCCTCCACTTT. As protein: CASSSIIPGRSPLHF.

J is TRBJ2-2 and V is TRBV7-2; D unresolved. Germline CDR1 reads SGHTA; CDR2 reads FQGNSA. The CDR3 is 12 amino acids. The V and J ends lost 6 bases and 6 bases respectively, with 8 bases between them. Here the CDR3 DNA reads TGTGCCAGCAGGAGAGAGGCCGGGGAGCTGTTTTTT. It encodes CASRREAGELFF.

The gene calls are TRBV5-1 and TRBJ2-6, with 7 bases aligning to TRBD1. This CDR3 has 17 amino acids. V was pared by 4 bases and J by 0 bases, with 7 bases of the junction left unmatched. CDR1 SGHRS and CDR2 YFSETQ come from the germline V gene. The CDR3 reads CASSPGQTISGANVLTF. In DNA, the CDR3 is TGCGCCAGCAGCCCGGGACAGACTATCTCTGGGGCCAACGTCCTGACTTTC. The whole variable domain, remainder taken from reference TRBV5-1 and TRBJ2-6, is KAGVTQTPRYLIKTRGQQVTLSCSPISGHRSVSWYQQTPGQGLQFLFEYFSETQRNKGNFPGRFSGRQFSNSRSEMNVSTLELGDSALYLCASSPGQTISGANVLTFGAGSRLTVL.

The chain links TRBV10-1 to TRBJ1-5; 7 bases align to TRBD1. This CDR3 contains 16 residues. The V gene end was trimmed by 9 bases and the J gene end by 0 bases; junction bases not matched to a gene: 11. Germline V lookup: CDR1 WNHNN, CDR2 SYGVQD (reference sequence). The CDR3 bases are TGCGCCAGGGGACAGTATACTCACTATAGCAATCAGCCCCAGCATTTT. This gives the protein CARGQYTHYSNQPQHF.

In this sample, this clone turned up many times. This sequence joins TRBV2 and TRBJ1-3; TRBD1 is a possible D gene (6 bases). This CDR3 is built from 15 residues. Germline CDR1 and CDR2: SNHLY and FYNNEI. V dropped 3 bases and J dropped 0 bases, with 9 bases sitting between them. The CDR3 sequence: CASSDGQSSGNTIYF. CDR3 DNA sequence: TGTGCCAGCAGTGATGGACAGTCCTCTGGAAACACCATATATTTT.

The genes are TRBV11-3 and TRBJ1-1; D not resolved. The germline gives CDR1 SGHNT, CDR2 YENEEA. The CDR3 contains 13 residues. The germline V and J ends were trimmed by 0 bases and 1 base, with 3 bases remaining between them. CDR3 sequence: CASSLDGNTEAFF. For the CDR3, the DNA is TGTGCCAGCAGCTTAGACGGGAACACTGAAGCTTTCTTT.

CDR3 sequence: CAISETAGGLFYNEQFF. DNA of the CDR3: TGTGCCATCAGTGAAACTGCTGGCGGGCTTTTCTACAATGAGCAGTTCTTC. The chain recombines TRBV10-3 with TRBJ2-1, with D tentatively TRBD2 (5 bases). V dropped 3 bases and J dropped 3 bases, with 18 bases sitting between them. Germline-derived CDR1 and CDR2 are ENHRY and SYGVKD. CDR3 size: 17 residues.

The rearrangement joins TRBV7-8 to TRBJ2-3; 8 nucleotides align to TRBD1. This CDR3 region has 15 residues. The germline V gene has CDR1 SGHVS and CDR2 FQNEAQ. J lost 4 bases, V lost 0 bases, and 3 bases had no gene match. For the CDR3, the DNA is TGTGCCAGCAGCTTAGCGTCACAGGGGGCAGATACGCAGTATTTT. The encoded protein is CASSLASQGADTQYF.

This clone was detected only once. This chain uses TRBV24-1 with TRBJ2-2; tentatively, D is TRBD2 (5 bases). The V end lost 0 bases, the J end lost 4 bases, and 11 bases lay between the germline ends. The CDR3 loop spans 16 amino acids. In germline, CDR1 is KGHDR, CDR2 SFDVKD. DNA for the CDR3: TGTGCCACCAGTGATTTGGTAGAGGGCGGCACCGGGGAGCTGTTTTTT. Amino acids: CATSDLVEGGTGELFF.

This clone showed up just once. The chain uses TRBV4-1 and TRBJ2-7, with TRBD2 matching over 12 bases. CDR3 length: 18 residues. Germline V lookup: CDR1 MGHRA, CDR2 YSYEKL. V shed 4 bases, J shed 4 bases, and the junction held 14 bases outside the gene matches. CDR3 protein: CASSPKTGASGGDYEQYF. Written as DNA, the CDR3 is TGCGCCAGCAGCCCCAAGACCGGGGCTAGCGGGGGGGATTACGAGCAGTACTTC.

The chain joins TRBV11-2 to TRBJ2-1; 13 nucleotides align to TRBD2. Germline CDR1 and CDR2: SGHAT and FQNNGV. The J segment lost 7 bases and the V segment lost 5 bases, leaving 5 bases of the junction unmatched. The CDR3 sequence is 15 residues long. The CDR3, as DNA: TGTGCCAGCAGCAAACTAGCGGGGGGGCAGAATGAGCAGTTCTTC. It yields the protein CASSKLAGGQNEQFF.

This clone was seen more than once but under ten times. This chain joins TRBV11-2 and TRBJ1-4, with D possibly matching TRBD1 (5 bases). CDR1 is SGHAT and CDR2 is FQNNGV in the germline V gene. V lost 1 base and J lost 5, with 14 bases in between. The CDR3 has 16 residues. In nucleotides, the CDR3 is TGTGCCAGCAGCTTAGGCGTGGGGCAGGCGAATGAAAAACTGTTTTTT. Translated, it gives CASSLGVGQANEKLFF.

The rearrangement links TRBV30 to TRBJ2-7; weak D call: TRBD1 (6 bases). The CDR3 spans 16 residues. Germline CDR1 GTSNPN, CDR2 SVGIG (reference sequence). V dropped 0 bases and J dropped 2 bases, with 17 bases sitting between them. The CDR3 bases are TGTGCCTGGAGTGTATACTGGGGACACAAGACCTACGAGCAGTACTTC. Protein: CAWSVYWGHKTYEQYF.

This rearrangement joins TRBV2 to TRBJ1-3; possible D gene TRBD1, 5 bases. Germline CDR1 is SNHLY and CDR2 is FYNNEI. This CDR3 comprises 15 residues. The V gene lost 5 bases and the J gene lost 0 bases, with 11 bases spanning the gap. The CDR3 DNA follows: TGTGCCAGCAGTTCAACAGGTAGCTCTGGAAACACCATATATTTT. It yields the protein CASSSTGSSGNTIYF. Full variable domain (rest looked up from reference TRBV2 and TRBJ1-3): EPEVTQTPSHQVTQMGQEVILRCVPISNHLYFYWYRQILGQKVEFLVSFYNNEISEKSEIFDDQFSVERPDGSNFTLKIRSTKLEDSAMYFCASSSTGSSGNTIYFGEGSWLTVV.

This clone has only a few counts. The chain has TRBV2 and TRBJ1-5; no clear D. With 1 base removed from V and 3 bases from J, the gap between germline ends came to 10 bases. The length of the CDR3 is 15 residues. Germline V lookup: CDR1 SNHLY, CDR2 FYNNEI. The CDR3 loop reads CASSEERANNQPQHF. The CDR3 DNA sequence: TGTGCCAGCAGTGAAGAGCGGGCAAACAATCAGCCCCAGCATTTT.

This clone occurred once. This sequence joins TRBV7-3 and TRBJ2-3; 8 nucleotides line up with TRBD2. Germline trimming cut 5 bases from V and 0 bases from J; bases unmatched to any gene: 7. CDR1 is SGHTA, CDR2 FQGTGA, per germline. This CDR3 contains 16 residues. In DNA, the CDR3 is TGTGCCAGCAGCGGCCACACTAGCGGTAGCACAGATACGCAGTATTTT. This translates into CASSGHTSGSTDTQYF.

This clone has more than one count but fewer than ten. A read error may account for a junction end that differs from germline. The CDR3 nucleotides read TGTGCCAGCAGTCGAGAACCGGGACTAGCTCAGTCTTCGTCCGTATTC. It translates to CASSREPGLAQSSSVF. This chain connects TRBV2 to TRBJ2-7, with 9 positions matching TRBD2. The V gene's germline CDR1 is SNHLY and CDR2 FYNNEI. The CDR3 extends over 16 amino acids. The complete variable domain, with remaining parts taken from reference TRBV2 and TRBJ2-7, reads EPEVTQTPSHQVTQMGQEVILRCVPISNHLYFYWYRQILGQKVEFLVSFYNNEISEKSEIFDDQFSVERPDGSNFTLKIRSTKLEDSAMYFCASSREPGLAQSSSVFGPGTRLTVT.

This clone was counted a few times. The rearrangement links TRBV19 to TRBJ2-2; 7 bases agree with TRBD2. The CDR3 loop spans 15 amino acids. With V trimmed by 4 bases and J by 4 bases, 6 bases remained unmatched. CDR1 LNHDA and CDR2 SQIVND come from the germline V gene (reference sequence). The CDR3 coding sequence is TGTGCCAGTAGTAGAAGCGGGGAAGTCACCGGGGAGCTGTTTTTT. This gives the protein CASSRSGEVTGELFF.